These 5 T cell receptor beta chains were all obtained from the same sample, sequenced in a study of neoadjuvant nivolumab and ipilimumab in lung cancer. Repertoires were generated with immunoSEQ multiplex PCR, while TCRdb's copy carries only in-frame clones and drops some. In the table there are some 50,000 clones, around 89% of which are singletons. Specimen: blood, collected before neoadjuvant nivolumab, alone or with ipilimumab. These receptors were taken from an adult with non-small cell lung cancer. Some clones in this sample may be carry-over from other donors' samples.

This chain joins TRBV19 and TRBJ2-1; 9 bases fit TRBD2. The CDR3 extends over 14 amino acids. J lost 8 bases, V lost 7 bases, and 9 bases had no gene match. Germline CDR1 and CDR2: LNHDA and SQIVND (reference sequence). The CDR3 loop reads CASTSGKAEDEQFF. CDR3 in DNA: TGTGCCAGTACTAGCGGGAAGGCCGAAGATGAGCAGTTCTTC. Filled out from reference TRBV19 and TRBJ2-1, the complete variable domain reads DGGITQSPKYLFRKEGQNVTLSCEQNLNHDAMYWYRQDPGQGLRLIYYSQIVNDFQKGDIAEGYSVSREKKESFPLTVTSAQKNPTAFYLCASTSGKAEDEQFFGPGTRLTVL.

This CDR3 is CASSTAGTAYEQYF. The CDR3 nucleotides are TGTGCCAGCAGCACCGCCGGGACAGCCTACGAGCAGTACTTC. The chain joins TRBV7-2 to TRBJ2-7; TRBD1 matches 7 bases. CDR3 length: 14 residues. The V gene's germline CDR1 is SGHTA and CDR2 FQGNSA. The trim removed 5 bases at V and 2 bases at J, leaving 6 bases unmatched.

The rearrangement links TRBV25-1 to TRBJ2-5; the D gene is possibly TRBD1 (6 bases). The germline CDR1 and CDR2 sequences are MGHDK and SYGVNS. This CDR3 is 14 amino acids long. V lost 6 bases and J lost 5, with 16 bases in between. The CDR3 nucleotides read TGTGCCAGCAGCGCGCAGACAGGAAGGGAGACCCAGTACTTC. Translated: CASSAQTGRETQYF.

The table lists this clone with a few counts. CDR3 in amino acids: CASSLVAMETQYF. The CDR3 DNA sequence: TGTGCCAGCAGTTTGGTAGCGATGGAGACCCAGTACTTC. The rearrangement joins TRBV28 to TRBJ2-5; a possible D gene is TRBD2 (5 bases). Trimming took 3 bases from V and 5 from J, leaving 10 bases between them. The CDR3 consists of 13 residues. CDR1 and CDR2 from the germline V gene are MDHEN and SYDVKM.

The chain has TRBV9 and TRBJ1-2; D ambiguous. The ends were cut back, 3 bases at V and 1 base at J, with 7 bases in the middle. In germline, CDR1 is SGDLS, CDR2 YYNGEE. The CDR3 has 13 amino acids. The CDR3, as DNA: TGTGCCAGCAGCGCTACAAATAACTATGGCTACACCTTC. The encoded protein is CASSATNNYGYTF.